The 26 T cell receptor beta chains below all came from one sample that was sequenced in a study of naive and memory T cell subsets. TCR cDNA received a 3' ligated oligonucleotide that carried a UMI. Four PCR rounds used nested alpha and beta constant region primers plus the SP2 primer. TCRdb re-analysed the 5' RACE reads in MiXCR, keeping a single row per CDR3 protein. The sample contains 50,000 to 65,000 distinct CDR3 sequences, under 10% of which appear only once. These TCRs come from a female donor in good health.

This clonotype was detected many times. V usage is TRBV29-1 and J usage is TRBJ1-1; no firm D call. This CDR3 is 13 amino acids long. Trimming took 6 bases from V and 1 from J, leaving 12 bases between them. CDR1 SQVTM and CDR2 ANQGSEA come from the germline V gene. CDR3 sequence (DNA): TGCAGCGTCAACAGACCCCCGAACACTGAAGCTTTCTTT. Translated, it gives CSVNRPPNTEAFF.

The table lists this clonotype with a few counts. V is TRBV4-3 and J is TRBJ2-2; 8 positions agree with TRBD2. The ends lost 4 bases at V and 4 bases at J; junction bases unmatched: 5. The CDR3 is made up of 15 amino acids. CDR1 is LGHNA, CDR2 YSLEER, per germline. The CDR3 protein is CASSPGGLPTGELFF. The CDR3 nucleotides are TGCGCCAGCAGCCCGGGGGGGCTTCCCACCGGGGAGCTGTTTTTT.

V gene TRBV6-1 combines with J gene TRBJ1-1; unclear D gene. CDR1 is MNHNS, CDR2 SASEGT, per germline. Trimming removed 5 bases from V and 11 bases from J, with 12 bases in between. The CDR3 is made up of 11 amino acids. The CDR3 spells CASSYTVVAFF. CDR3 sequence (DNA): TGTGCCAGCAGTTATACAGTCGTGGCTTTCTTT.

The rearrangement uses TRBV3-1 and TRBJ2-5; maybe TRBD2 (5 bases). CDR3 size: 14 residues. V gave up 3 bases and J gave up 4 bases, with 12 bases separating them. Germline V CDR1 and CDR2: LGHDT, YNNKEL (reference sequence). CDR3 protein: CASSQRGGGETQYF. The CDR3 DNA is TGTGCCAGCAGCCAGAGAGGAGGAGGAGAGACCCAGTACTTC.

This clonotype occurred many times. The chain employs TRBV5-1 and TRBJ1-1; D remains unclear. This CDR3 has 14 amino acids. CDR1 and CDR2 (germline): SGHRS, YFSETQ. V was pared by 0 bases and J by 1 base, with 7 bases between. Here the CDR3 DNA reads TGCGCCAGCAGCTTGGCCGGGCAGAACACTGAAGCTTTCTTT. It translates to CASSLAGQNTEAFF.

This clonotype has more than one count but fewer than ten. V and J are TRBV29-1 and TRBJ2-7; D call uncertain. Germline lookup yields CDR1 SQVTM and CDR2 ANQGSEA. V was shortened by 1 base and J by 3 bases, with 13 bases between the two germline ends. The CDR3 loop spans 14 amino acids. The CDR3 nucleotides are TGCAGCGTTGAAGTACCCGGTGCAGACTACGAGCAGTACTTC. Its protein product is CSVEVPGADYEQYF.

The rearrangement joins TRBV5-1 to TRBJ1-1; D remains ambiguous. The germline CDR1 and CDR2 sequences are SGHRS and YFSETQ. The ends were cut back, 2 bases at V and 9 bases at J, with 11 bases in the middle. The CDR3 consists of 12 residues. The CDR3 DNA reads TGCGCCAGCAGCTTAGACTTGGGGAAAGCTTTCTTT. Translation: CASSLDLGKAFF.

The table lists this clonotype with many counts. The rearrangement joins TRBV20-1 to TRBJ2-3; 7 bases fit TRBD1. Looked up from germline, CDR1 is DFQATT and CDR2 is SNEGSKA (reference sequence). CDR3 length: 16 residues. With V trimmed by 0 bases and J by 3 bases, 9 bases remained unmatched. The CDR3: CSARDLADRVTDTQYF. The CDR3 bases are TGCAGTGCTAGAGATTTGGCCGACAGGGTTACAGATACGCAGTATTTT.

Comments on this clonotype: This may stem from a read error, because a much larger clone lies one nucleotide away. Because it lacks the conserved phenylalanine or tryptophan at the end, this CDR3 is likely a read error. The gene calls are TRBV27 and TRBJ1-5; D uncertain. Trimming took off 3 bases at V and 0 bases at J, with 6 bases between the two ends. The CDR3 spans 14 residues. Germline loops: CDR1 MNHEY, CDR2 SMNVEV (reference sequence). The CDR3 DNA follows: TGTGCCAGCAGTTTCCTCTATAGCAATCAGCCCCAGCATATT. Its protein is CASSFLYSNQPQHI.

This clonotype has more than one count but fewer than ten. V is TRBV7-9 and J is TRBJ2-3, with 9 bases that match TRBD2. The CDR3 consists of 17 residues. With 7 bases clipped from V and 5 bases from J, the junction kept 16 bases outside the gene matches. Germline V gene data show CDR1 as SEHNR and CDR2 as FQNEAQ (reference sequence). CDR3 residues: CASIPKGGLAGIDTQYF. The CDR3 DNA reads TGTGCCAGCATCCCCAAGGGAGGTCTAGCGGGGATAGATACGCAGTATTTT. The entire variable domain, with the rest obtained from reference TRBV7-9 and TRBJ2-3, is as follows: DTGVSQNPRHKITKRGQNVTFRCDPISEHNRLYWYRQTLGQGPEFLTYFQNEAQLEKSRLLSDRFSAERPKGSFSTLEIQRTEQGDSAMYLCASIPKGGLAGIDTQYFGPGTRLTVL.

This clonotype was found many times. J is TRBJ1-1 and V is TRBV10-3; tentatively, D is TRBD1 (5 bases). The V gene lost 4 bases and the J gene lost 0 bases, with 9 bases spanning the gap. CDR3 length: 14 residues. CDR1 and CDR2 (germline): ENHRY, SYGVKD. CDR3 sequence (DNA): TGTGCCATCAGTGGACAGACATTGAACACTGAAGCTTTCTTT. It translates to CAISGQTLNTEAFF.

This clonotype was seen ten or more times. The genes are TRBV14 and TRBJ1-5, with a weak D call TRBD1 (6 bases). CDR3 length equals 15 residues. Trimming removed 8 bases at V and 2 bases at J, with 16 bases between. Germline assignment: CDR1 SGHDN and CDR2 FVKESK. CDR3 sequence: CASAEGGAGNQPQHF. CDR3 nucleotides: TGTGCCAGCGCGGAGGGGGGGGCAGGCAATCAGCCCCAGCATTTT.

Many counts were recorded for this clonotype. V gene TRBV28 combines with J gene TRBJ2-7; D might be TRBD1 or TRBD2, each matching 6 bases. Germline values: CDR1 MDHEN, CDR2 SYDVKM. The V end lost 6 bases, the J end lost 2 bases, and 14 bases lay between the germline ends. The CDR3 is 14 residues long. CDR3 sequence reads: CASRTGARAYEQYF. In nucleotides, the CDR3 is TGTGCCAGCAGAACGGGGGCTAGGGCCTACGAGCAGTACTTC.

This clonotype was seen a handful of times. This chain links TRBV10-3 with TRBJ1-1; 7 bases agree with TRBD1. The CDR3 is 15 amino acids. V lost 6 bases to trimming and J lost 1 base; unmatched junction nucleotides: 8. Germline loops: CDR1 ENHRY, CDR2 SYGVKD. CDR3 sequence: CAIRNPGGENTEAFF. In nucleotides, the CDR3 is TGTGCCATCAGGAACCCAGGGGGGGAGAACACTGAAGCTTTCTTT.

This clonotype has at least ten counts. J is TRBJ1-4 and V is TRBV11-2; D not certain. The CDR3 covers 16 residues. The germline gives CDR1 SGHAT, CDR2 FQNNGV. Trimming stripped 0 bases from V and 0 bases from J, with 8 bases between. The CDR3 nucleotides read TGTGCCAGCAGCTTAGATCGTTGGGCAACTAATGAAAAACTGTTTTTT. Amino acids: CASSLDRWATNEKLFF.

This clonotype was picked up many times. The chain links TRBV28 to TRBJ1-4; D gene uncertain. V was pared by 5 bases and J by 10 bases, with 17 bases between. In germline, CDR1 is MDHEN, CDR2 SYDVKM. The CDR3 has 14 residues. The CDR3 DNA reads TGTGCCAGCAGTCTCGGGAGAGAACGGGGAAAACTGTTTTTT. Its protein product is CASSLGRERGKLFF.

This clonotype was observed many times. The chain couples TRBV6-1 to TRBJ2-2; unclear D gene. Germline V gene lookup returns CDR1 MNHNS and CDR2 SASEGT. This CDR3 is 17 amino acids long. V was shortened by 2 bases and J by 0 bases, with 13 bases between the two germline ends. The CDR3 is CASSEIVSNANTGELFF. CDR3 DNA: TGTGCCAGCAGTGAAATAGTCAGTAACGCGAACACCGGGGAGCTGTTTTTT.

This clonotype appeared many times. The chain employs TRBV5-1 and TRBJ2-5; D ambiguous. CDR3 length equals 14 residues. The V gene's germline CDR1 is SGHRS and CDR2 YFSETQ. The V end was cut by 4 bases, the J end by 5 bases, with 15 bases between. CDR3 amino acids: CASSKGSEAETQYF. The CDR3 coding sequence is TGCGCCAGCAGCAAGGGAAGCGAAGCGGAGACCCAGTACTTC.

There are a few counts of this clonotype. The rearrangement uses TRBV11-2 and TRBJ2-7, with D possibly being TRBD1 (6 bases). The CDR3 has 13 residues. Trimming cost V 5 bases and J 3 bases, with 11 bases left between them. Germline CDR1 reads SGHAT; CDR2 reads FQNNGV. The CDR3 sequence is CASSHGQNYEQYF. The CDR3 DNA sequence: TGTGCCAGCAGCCACGGACAGAACTACGAGCAGTACTTC.

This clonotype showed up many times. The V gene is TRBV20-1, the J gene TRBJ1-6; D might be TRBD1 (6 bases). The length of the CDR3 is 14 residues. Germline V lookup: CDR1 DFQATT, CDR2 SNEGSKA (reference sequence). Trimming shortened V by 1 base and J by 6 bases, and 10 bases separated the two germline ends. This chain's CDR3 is CSARAQGRNSPLHF. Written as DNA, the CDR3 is TGCAGTGCTAGAGCCCAGGGGCGTAATTCACCCCTCCACTTT.

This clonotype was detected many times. CDR3 amino acids: CASSLGPGAEAFF. In DNA, the CDR3 is TGTGCCAGCAGCTTAGGGCCAGGTGCTGAAGCTTTCTTT. The chain has TRBV7-2 and TRBJ1-1; unclear D gene. This CDR3 contains 13 residues. The germline V gene has CDR1 SGHTA and CDR2 FQGNSA. V gave up 1 base and J gave up 6 bases, with 9 bases separating them.

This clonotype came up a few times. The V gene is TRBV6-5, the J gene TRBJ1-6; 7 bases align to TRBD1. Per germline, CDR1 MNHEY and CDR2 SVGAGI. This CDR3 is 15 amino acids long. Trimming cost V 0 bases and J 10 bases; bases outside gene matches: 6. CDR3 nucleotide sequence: TGTGCCAGCAGTTACTCGAGGGGGCGAGTATCACCCCTCCACTTT. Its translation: CASSYSRGRVSPLHF.

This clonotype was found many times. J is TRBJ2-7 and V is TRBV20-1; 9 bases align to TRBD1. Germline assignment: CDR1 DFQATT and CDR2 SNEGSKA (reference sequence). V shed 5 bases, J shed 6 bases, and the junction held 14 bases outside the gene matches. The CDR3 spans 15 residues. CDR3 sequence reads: CSARTGQGTRGEQYF. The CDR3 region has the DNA TGCAGTGCTCGAACTGGACAGGGGACAAGAGGCGAGCAGTACTTC.

The CDR3 nucleotides are TGTGCCAGCAGCGTAGGGCCTAGCGGGGGGGCCGAGGAGACCCAGTACTTC. Translating it yields CASSVGPSGGAEETQYF. The chain recombines TRBV9 with TRBJ2-5, with TRBD2 matching over 12 bases. The V gene end was trimmed by 0 bases and the J gene end by 5 bases; junction bases not matched to a gene: 8. The germline V gene encodes CDR1 SGDLS and CDR2 YYNGEE. The length of the CDR3 is 17 residues.

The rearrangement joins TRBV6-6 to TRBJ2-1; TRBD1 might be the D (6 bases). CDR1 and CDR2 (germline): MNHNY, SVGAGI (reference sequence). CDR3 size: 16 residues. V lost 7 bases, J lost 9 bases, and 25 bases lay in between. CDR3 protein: CASTVLGASLSTEQFF. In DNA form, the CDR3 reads TGTGCCAGCACCGTACTGGGGGCCAGTCTATCTACTGAGCAGTTCTTC.

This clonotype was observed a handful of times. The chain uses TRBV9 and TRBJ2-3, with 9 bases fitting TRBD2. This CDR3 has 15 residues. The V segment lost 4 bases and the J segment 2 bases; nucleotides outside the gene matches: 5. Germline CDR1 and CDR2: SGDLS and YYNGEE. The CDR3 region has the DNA TGTGCCAGCAGCTTAGCGGGGGCCCTCACAGATACGCAGTATTTT. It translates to CASSLAGALTDTQYF.